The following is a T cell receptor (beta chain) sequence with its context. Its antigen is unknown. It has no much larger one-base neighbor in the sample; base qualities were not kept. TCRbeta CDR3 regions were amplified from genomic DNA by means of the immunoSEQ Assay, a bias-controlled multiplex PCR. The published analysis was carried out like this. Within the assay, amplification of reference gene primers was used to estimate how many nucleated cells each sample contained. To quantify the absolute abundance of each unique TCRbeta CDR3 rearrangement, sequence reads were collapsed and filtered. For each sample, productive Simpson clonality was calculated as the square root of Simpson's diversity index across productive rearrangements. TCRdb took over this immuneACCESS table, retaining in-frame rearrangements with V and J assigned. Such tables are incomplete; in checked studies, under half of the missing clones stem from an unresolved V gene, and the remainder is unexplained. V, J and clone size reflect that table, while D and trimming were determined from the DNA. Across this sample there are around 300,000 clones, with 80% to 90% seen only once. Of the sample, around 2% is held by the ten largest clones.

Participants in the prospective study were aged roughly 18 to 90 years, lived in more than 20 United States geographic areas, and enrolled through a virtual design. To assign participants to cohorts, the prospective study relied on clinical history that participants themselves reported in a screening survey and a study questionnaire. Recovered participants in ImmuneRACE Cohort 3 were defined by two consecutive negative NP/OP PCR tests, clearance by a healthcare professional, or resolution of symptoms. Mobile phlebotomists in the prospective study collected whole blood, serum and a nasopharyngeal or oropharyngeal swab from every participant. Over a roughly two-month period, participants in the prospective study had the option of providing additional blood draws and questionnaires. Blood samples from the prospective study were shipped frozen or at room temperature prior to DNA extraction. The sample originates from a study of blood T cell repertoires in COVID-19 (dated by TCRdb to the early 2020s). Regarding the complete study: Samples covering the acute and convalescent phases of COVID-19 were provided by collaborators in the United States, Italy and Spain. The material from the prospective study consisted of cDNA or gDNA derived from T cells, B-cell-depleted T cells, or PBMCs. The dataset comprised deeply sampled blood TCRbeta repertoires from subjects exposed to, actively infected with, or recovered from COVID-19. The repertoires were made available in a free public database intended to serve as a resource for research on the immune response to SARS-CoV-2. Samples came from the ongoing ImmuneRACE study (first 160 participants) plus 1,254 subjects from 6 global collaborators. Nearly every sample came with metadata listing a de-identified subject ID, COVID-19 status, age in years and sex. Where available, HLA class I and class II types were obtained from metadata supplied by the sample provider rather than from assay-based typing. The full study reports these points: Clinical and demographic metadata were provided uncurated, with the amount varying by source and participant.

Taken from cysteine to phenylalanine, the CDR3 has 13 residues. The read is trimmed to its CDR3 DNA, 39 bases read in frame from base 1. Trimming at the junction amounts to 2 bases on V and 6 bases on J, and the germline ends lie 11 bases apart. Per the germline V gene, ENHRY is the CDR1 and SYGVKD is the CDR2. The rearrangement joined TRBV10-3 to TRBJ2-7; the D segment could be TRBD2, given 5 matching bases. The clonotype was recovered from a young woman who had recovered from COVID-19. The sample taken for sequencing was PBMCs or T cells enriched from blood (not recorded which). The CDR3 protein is CAISEPSSTEQYF. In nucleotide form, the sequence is TGTGCCATCAGTGAGCCTAGCTCCACCGAGCAGTACTTC.